Here is one T cell receptor (beta chain) with its context. This clone was seen a single time. The clone's antigen remains unknown. The input lacks base qualities; no much larger clone sits a single base away. This entry comes from a study of blood T cell repertoires in COVID-19 (dated by TCRdb to 2018 to 2021). General notes on the study: Samples covering the acute and convalescent phases of COVID-19 were provided by collaborators in the United States, Italy and Spain. The material from the prospective study consisted of cDNA or gDNA derived from T cells, B-cell-depleted T cells, or PBMCs. The dataset comprised deeply sampled blood TCRbeta repertoires from subjects exposed to, actively infected with, or recovered from COVID-19. A freely available public database, intended as a resource for researchers studying the immune response to SARS-CoV-2, is where the repertoires were released. Samples came from the ongoing ImmuneRACE study (first 160 participants) plus 1,254 subjects from 6 global collaborators. A de-identified subject ID, COVID-19 status, age in years and sex were almost always included in the sample metadata. HLA class I and class II types, where available, came from metadata supplied by the sample provider rather than from assay-based typing. Broader findings and caveats from the paper: Clinical and demographic metadata were provided uncurated, with the amount varying by source and participant.

TCRbeta CDR3 regions were amplified from genomic DNA using the immunoSEQ Assay, a bias-controlled multiplex PCR. Under the source paper's analysis protocol: The number of nucleated cells in each sample was estimated by amplification of reference gene primers within the assay. To quantify the absolute abundance of each unique TCRbeta CDR3 rearrangement, sequence reads were collapsed and filtered. Productive Simpson clonality was computed per sample as the square root of Simpson's diversity index over productive rearrangements. TCRdb stores this immuneACCESS table with in-frame sequences only. Part of the clones is absent; in the studies checked, under half of the shortfall reflects unresolved V genes, and no reason is known for the rest. The V and J calls and the clone size are those of that table, but D and trimming were determined from the DNA. The sample table lists 100,000 to 120,000 clones, 71% of them with a count of one. 1.5% to 2% of the sample lies in the top ten.

Whole blood was collected in K2EDTA tubes by collaborating institutions according to the institutions' own protocols. For TCRbeta analysis, collaborators shipped samples in one of three forms: frozen whole blood, isolated PBMCs, or DNA extracted from either of those sample types. Trimming removed 5 bases from V and 5 bases from J, leaving 22 bases between the germline ends. From the cysteine through the phenylalanine, the CDR3 covers 16 amino acids. Only the CDR3 DNA is retained, 48 bases long and in frame from the first base. CDR1 SGHVS and CDR2 FQNEAQ are derived from the germline V gene. The receptor was isolated from a woman aged 40 to 50 with acute or convalescent COVID-19. This chain joins TRBV7-8 to TRBJ2-7; TRBD1 is possibly the D segment (6 matching bases). Sequencing was done on a sample of peripheral blood. The sequenced DNA: TGTGCCAGCAGCCGCCTACCTGGGACAACGGCCCACGAGCAGTACTTC. Translated, this gives CASSRLPGTTAHEQYF.